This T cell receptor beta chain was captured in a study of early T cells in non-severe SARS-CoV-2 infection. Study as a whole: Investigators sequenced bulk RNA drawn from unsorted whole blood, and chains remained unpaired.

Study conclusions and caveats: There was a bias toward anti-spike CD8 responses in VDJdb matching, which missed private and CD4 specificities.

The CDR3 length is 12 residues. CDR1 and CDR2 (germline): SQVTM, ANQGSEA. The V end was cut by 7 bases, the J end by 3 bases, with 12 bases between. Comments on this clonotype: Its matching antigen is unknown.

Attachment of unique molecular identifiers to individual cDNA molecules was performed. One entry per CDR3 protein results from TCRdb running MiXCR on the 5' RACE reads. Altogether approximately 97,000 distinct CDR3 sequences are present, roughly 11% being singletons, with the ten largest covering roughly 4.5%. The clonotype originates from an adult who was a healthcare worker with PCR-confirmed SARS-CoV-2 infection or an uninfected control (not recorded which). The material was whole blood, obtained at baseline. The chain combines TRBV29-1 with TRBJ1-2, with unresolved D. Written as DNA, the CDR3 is TGCAGCGCGGAAGGACCAGACTATGGCTACACCTTC. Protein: CSAEGPDYGYTF. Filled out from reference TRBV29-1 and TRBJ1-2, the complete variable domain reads SAVISQKPSRDICQRGTSLTIQCQVDSQVTMMFWYRQQPGQSLTLIATANQGSEATYESGFVIDKFPISRPNLTFSTLTVSNMSPEDSSIYLCSAEGPDYGYTFGSGTRLTVV.